This T cell receptor beta chain was profiled in a study of blood T cell repertoires in COVID-19. Study summary: Sites across the United States, Italy and Spain contributed samples from acute and convalescent COVID-19. Sample material is recorded as cDNA or gDNA derived from T cells, B-cell-depleted T cells, or PBMCs.

The germline gives CDR1 MDHEN, CDR2 SYDVKM. There are 16 residues in the CDR3. V was shortened by 8 bases and J by 0 bases, with 17 bases between the two germline ends. Methods used by the authors: It was from reference gene primer amplification that nucleated cell counts were estimated. TCRdb keeps only in-frame clones here, not all; method: immunoSEQ multiplex PCR. V and J calls and clone size are those listed in that table; D and trimming were worked out from the DNA. The data show fewer than 250,000 clones, with less than 90% seen just once and roughly a tenth held by the top ten. Seattle participants joined during active infection and were tracked over time.

Material for sequencing was peripheral blood. The receptor was derived from a woman older than 75 with COVID-19, enrolled during active disease. V and J are TRBV28 and TRBJ1-3, with D maybe TRBD1 (5 bases). The DNA for the CDR3 is TGTGCCAGCCGACCGTCGGGGGGGGGCTCTGGAAACACCATATATTTT. Its translation: CASRPSGGGSGNTIYF.